This TCR beta chain is drawn from a study of blood T cell repertoires in COVID-19. About the study: From the United States, Italy and Spain came samples of acute and convalescent COVID-19. T cells, B-cell-depleted T cells, or PBMCs supplied cDNA or gDNA.

Original analysis: Estimates of nucleated cell counts were drawn from the amplification of reference gene primers. Assay used: immunoSEQ multiplex PCR; TCRdb lists only in-frame clones, some missing. V and J calls plus clone size are reproduced from that table; the DNA served to infer D and trimming. This sample has more than 85,000 clones; 70% to 90% occur once, and the top ten carry around 2%. The V gene lost 5 bases and the J gene lost 6 bases, with 16 bases spanning the gap. Germline lookup yields CDR1 MNHEY and CDR2 SVGAGI. This CDR3 region has 14 residues. Sequencing was done on a sample of peripheral blood. V gene TRBV6-5 combines with J gene TRBJ1-2; possible D gene TRBD1, 5 bases. This clonotype was obtained from a man between 50 and 59 years old with active COVID-19. The CDR3 loop is CASSRRADRNGYTF. In nucleotides, the CDR3 is TGTGCCAGCAGTCGTCGGGCCGACAGAAATGGCTACACCTTC.